What follows are 28 T cell receptor beta chains derived from one specimen sequenced in a study of T cells in Graves' hyperthyroidism and ophthalmopathy (dated by TCRdb to about 2019). The protocol used for the library was multiplex PCR. Sequencing was performed on an Illumina HiSeq 2000. Amplification of TCR beta CDR3 regions was carried out from RNA transcripts. The TCR CDR3 was subjected to a first round of RT-PCR using the HTBI primer set and the Qiagen OneStep RT-PCR kit. The public reads were reanalyzed by TCRdb: fastp trimming at Q25, MiXCR alignment, in-frame beta chains only. When rows share a CDR3 protein, they turn into one entry using the most common DNA and genes. Across this sample there are about 700,000 distinct CDR3 sequences, with 45% seen only once. Less than 9% of the sample is held by the ten biggest clonotypes. The sample taken for sequencing was peripheral blood or thyroid tissue (not recorded which). Source of these receptors: an adult man with Graves' disease, either hyperthyroidism or ophthalmopathy (not recorded which).

The chain uses TRBV15 and TRBJ1-2; D is ambiguous. CDR3 length: 13 residues. Trimming took off 3 bases at V and 6 bases at J, with 11 bases between the two ends. The V gene's germline CDR1 is LNHNV and CDR2 YYDKDF (reference sequence). The CDR3 sequence: CATSSRRADGYTF. Written as DNA, the CDR3 is TGTGCCACCAGCAGCCGACGGGCTGATGGCTACACCTTC. The entire variable domain, with the rest obtained from reference TRBV15 and TRBJ1-2, is as follows: DAMVIQNPRYQVTQFGKPVTLSCSQTLNHNVMYWYQQKSSQAPKLLFHYYDKDFNNEADTPDNFQSRRPNTSFCFLDIRSPGLGDTAMYLCATSSRRADGYTFGSGTRLTVV.

This clonotype was recorded only once. The chain recombines TRBV11-1 with TRBJ2-5; 9 bases line up with TRBD1. Per the germline V gene, CDR1 is SGHAT and CDR2 is FQDESV (reference sequence). Germline trimming cut 4 bases from V and 2 bases from J; bases unmatched to any gene: 20. The CDR3 loop spans 20 amino acids. CDR3 protein: CASSWTPGQGGFSEQETQYF. CDR3 coding DNA: TGTGCCAGCAGCTGGACACCGGGACAGGGAGGCTTCTCCGAGCAAGAGACCCAGTACTTC.

This clonotype came up many times. The chain combines TRBV2 with TRBJ2-2; D is uncertain. The V and J ends lost 7 bases and 4 bases respectively, with 10 bases between them. Germline V CDR1 and CDR2: SNHLY, FYNNEI. The length of the CDR3 is 13 residues. This CDR3 reads CASTEYVTGELFF. The CDR3 nucleotides read TGTGCCAGCACAGAGTACGTCACCGGGGAGCTGTTTTTT.

The chain carries TRBV6-6 and TRBJ1-5, with 9 bases lining up with TRBD1. Germline loops: CDR1 MNHNY, CDR2 SVGAGI (reference sequence). V was clipped by 4 bases and J by 7 bases; unmatched bases: 2. This CDR3 is built from 13 residues. The CDR3 is CASSWDREQPQHF. The CDR3 DNA sequence: TGTGCCAGCAGTTGGGACAGGGAGCAGCCCCAGCATTTT.

The chain has TRBV7-2 and TRBJ2-7; 8 bases match TRBD2. The J call may be in error: the DNA end matches TRBJ2-1 better. In germline, CDR1 is SGHTA, CDR2 FQGNSA. CDR3 length: 13 amino acids. CDR3 sequence (DNA): TGTGCCAGCAGCCGGTCCCGGGGGGGTGAGCAGTTCTTC. Translating it yields CASSRSRGGEQFF.

This clonotype has just a few counts. The chain carries TRBV3-1 and TRBJ2-7, with D perhaps TRBD1 (6 bases). This CDR3 region has 12 residues. V was shortened by 2 bases and J by 6 bases, with 8 bases between the two germline ends. The germline V gene encodes CDR1 LGHDT and CDR2 YNNKEL (reference sequence). The CDR3 nucleotides are TGTGCCAGCAGCCAAAGACAGGTCGAGCAGTACTTC. This encodes CASSQRQVEQYF.

The V and J genes are TRBV29-1 and TRBJ2-7; possible D gene TRBD1, 7 bases. With 4 bases removed from V and 5 bases from J, the gap between germline ends came to 12 bases. CDR1 is SQVTM and CDR2 is ANQGSEA in the germline V gene. The CDR3 is 12 residues long. The CDR3 is CSVGTGGDEQYF. As DNA, the CDR3 is TGCAGCGTTGGGACAGGAGGGGACGAGCAGTACTTC.

This rearrangement joins TRBV5-1 to TRBJ2-7, with D perhaps matching TRBD2 (6 bases). The CDR3 totals 14 residues. With 7 bases removed from V and 1 base from J, the gap between germline ends came to 15 bases. CDR1 and CDR2 (germline): SGHRS, YFSETQ. DNA for the CDR3: TGCGCCAGCGCGCCCCAGCGGGCGTCCTACGAGCAGTACTTC. Protein: CASAPQRASYEQYF.

For this clonotype: This may arise from a read error, as a much more abundant clone is one base away. The V call is TRBV5-1, the J call TRBJ2-7; perhaps TRBD1 as D (5 bases). The CDR3 loop spans 12 amino acids. Deletions cut 4 bases from V and 5 bases from J, with 10 bases between. CDR1 and CDR2 (germline): SGHRS, YFSETQ. Here the CDR3 reads CASSIDRHEQYF. The CDR3 nucleotides read TGCGCCAGCAGCATAGACAGACACGAGCAGTACTTC.

In DNA, the CDR3 is TGTGCCAGTAAGAAGGGCAGGTTCATTATGAACACTGAAGCTTTCTTT. Its translation is CASKKGRFIMNTEAFF. The chain carries TRBV19 and TRBJ1-1; D is ambiguous. Germline CDR1 reads LNHDA; CDR2 reads SQIVND (reference sequence). The V gene lost 7 bases and the J gene lost 0 bases, with 18 bases spanning the gap. The CDR3 sequence is 16 residues long.

Details on this clonotype: Given a much more abundant clone one base away, this may be a read error. The rearrangement links TRBV11-2 to TRBJ1-3; the D is unclear. CDR3 length equals 18 residues. Germline lookup yields CDR1 SGHAT and CDR2 FQNNGV. The DNA for the CDR3 is TGTGCCAGCAGCTTAGCTCGAGGGCGGGCGAGCTCTGGAAACGCCATATATTTT. The encoded protein is CASSLARGRASSGNAIYF.

This clonotype was counted many times. The rearrangement joins TRBV29-1 to TRBJ1-5, with D hard to call. The germline V gene has CDR1 SQVTM and CDR2 ANQGSEA. The CDR3 runs 13 residues. V lost 7 bases, J lost 3 bases, and 13 bases lay in between. CDR3 sequence reads: CSGADGTNQPQHF. The DNA of the CDR3 is TGCAGCGGGGCGGACGGTACCAATCAGCCCCAGCATTTT.

V gene TRBV10-3 combines with J gene TRBJ1-2; 10 nucleotides agree with TRBD1. With V trimmed by 6 bases and J by 8 bases, 6 bases remained unmatched. Germline V gene sequence: CDR1 ENHRY, CDR2 SYGVKD. The CDR3 sequence is 13 residues long. Written as DNA, the CDR3 is TGTGCCATCAGCACCGGGACAGGGGAAGGCTACACCTTC. Protein: CAISTGTGEGYTF.

A few counts support this clonotype. This chain connects TRBV20-1 to TRBJ2-7; perhaps TRBD2 as D (5 bases). Germline V lookup: CDR1 DFQATT, CDR2 SNEGSKA (reference sequence). This CDR3 has 16 residues. With 0 bases removed from V and 0 bases from J, the gap between germline ends came to 15 bases. The CDR3 sequence is CSARDLREFPSYEQYF. The CDR3 DNA reads TGCAGTGCTAGAGATTTGAGGGAGTTCCCCTCCTACGAGCAGTACTTC.

This clonotype showed up just a few times. This chain uses TRBV7-2 with TRBJ2-7; D might be TRBD1 or TRBD2, each matching 5 bases. The V and J ends lost 2 bases and 1 base respectively, with 12 bases between them. The CDR3 spans 15 residues. Germline lookup yields CDR1 SGHTA and CDR2 FQGNSA. CDR3 sequence (DNA): TGTGCCAGCAGCTTAACTCGGGGCCTTTCCTACGAGCAGTACTTC. It is translated as CASSLTRGLSYEQYF.

J is TRBJ1-5 and V is TRBV11-1; 7 positions match TRBD1. The trim removed 5 bases at V and 0 bases at J, leaving 16 bases unmatched. The CDR3 runs to 19 residues. The germline V gene has CDR1 SGHAT and CDR2 FQDESV (reference sequence). CDR3 sequence reads: CASSQVGGRGVNSNQPQHF. The CDR3 DNA follows: TGTGCCAGCAGCCAAGTAGGCGGCAGGGGGGTCAATAGCAATCAGCCCCAGCATTTT.

The CDR3 reads CAWTRDLYPYGYTF. The CDR3 DNA reads TGTGCCTGGACCCGGGACCTTTATCCCTATGGCTACACCTTC. This chain joins TRBV7-2 and TRBJ1-2; possibly TRBD1 for D (5 bases). This CDR3 spans 14 amino acids. The V end lost 11 bases, the J end lost 4 bases, and 20 bases lay between the germline ends. Germline V gene lookup returns CDR1 SGHTA and CDR2 FQGNSA.

Note on this clonotype: Given a much more abundant clone one base away, this may be a read error. The rearrangement uses TRBV25-1 and TRBJ1-2; possible D gene TRBD1, 6 bases. V was clipped by 1 base and J by 10 bases, with 25 bases between them. The CDR3 spans 17 residues. Germline CDR1 is MGHDK and CDR2 is SYGVNS. The CDR3 DNA follows: TGTGCCAGCAGTGAATCGGGCTCGCGGGGGCCAGGGGATGACTACACCTTC. It codes for CASSESGSRGPGDDYTF.

About this clonotype: Since the CDR3 does not end with the conserved phenylalanine or tryptophan, this likely comes from a read error. Because the CDR3's place on the DNA is in doubt, the DNA is left out and the CDR3 is given as listed by TCRdb. The chain links TRBV9 to TRBJ1-4; the table's D call, TRBD1, was not checked against the DNA. CDR1 and CDR2 from the germline V gene are SGDLS and YYNGEE. The CDR3 is 10 amino acids long, termini counted. The CDR3 here is CASSVSARGQ.

The V call is TRBV20-1, the J call TRBJ2-2; 9 bases are a match to TRBD1. Per the germline V gene, CDR1 is DFQATT and CDR2 is SNEGSKA (reference sequence). V was pared by 5 bases and J by 5 bases, with 6 bases of the junction left unmatched. There are 14 residues in the CDR3. The chain's CDR3 is CSAPLQGATGELFF. The CDR3 region has the DNA TGCAGTGCTCCTCTACAGGGGGCGACCGGGGAGCTGTTTTTT.

V and J are TRBV2 and TRBJ1-3; D is possibly TRBD1 (5 bases). V lost 1 base and J lost 2, with 12 bases in between. CDR1 SNHLY and CDR2 FYNNEI come from the germline V gene. The CDR3 is made up of 16 amino acids. The CDR3 nucleotides are TGTGCCAGCAGTGAAGGAGGGGCAGGCACTGGAAACACCATATATTTT. Its translation: CASSEGGAGTGNTIYF. The entire variable domain, with the rest obtained from reference TRBV2 and TRBJ1-3, is as follows: EPEVTQTPSHQVTQMGQEVILRCVPISNHLYFYWYRQILGQKVEFLVSFYNNEISEKSEIFDDQFSVERPDGSNFTLKIRSTKLEDSAMYFCASSEGGAGTGNTIYFGEGSWLTVV.

In this sample, this clonotype turned up a few times. This sequence joins TRBV6-5 and TRBJ1-6; no definite D call. V lost 6 bases and J lost 6, with 6 bases in between. CDR1 is MNHEY and CDR2 is SVGAGI in the germline V gene. The CDR3 covers 12 residues. For the CDR3, the DNA is TGTGCCAGCAGGCGGACTAATTCACCCCTCCACTTT. Protein sequence: CASRRTNSPLHF.

This clonotype has a handful of counts. The rearrangement uses TRBV20-1 and TRBJ2-5; D might be TRBD2 (6 bases). The CDR3 is 15 amino acids. Trimming stripped 4 bases from V and 1 base from J, with 16 bases between. Per germline, CDR1 DFQATT and CDR2 SNEGSKA (reference sequence). CDR3 DNA: TGCAGTGCTATGGAGGGTTCCTTGGCCCAAGAGACCCAGTACTTC. Amino acid sequence: CSAMEGSLAQETQYF.

Notes on this clonotype: With a much larger clone just one base away, this may be a read error. The chain joins TRBV29-1 to TRBJ1-1, with D unclear. Looked up from germline, CDR1 is SQVTM and CDR2 is ANQGSEA. The CDR3 loop spans 13 amino acids. Deletions cut 4 bases from V and 4 bases from J, with 13 bases between. The CDR3, as DNA: TGCAGCGTTGGTCCCGCTATGAGCACTGAAGCTTTCTTT. Translated, it gives CSVGPAMSTEAFF. Full variable domain (missing parts from reference TRBV29-1 and TRBJ1-1): SAVISQKPSRDICQRGTSLTIQCQVDSQVTMMFWYRQQPGQSLTLIATANQGSEATYESGFVIDKFPISRPNLTFSTLTVSNMSPEDSSIYLCSVGPAMSTEAFFGQGTRLTVV.

This clonotype appeared a few times. V usage is TRBV19 and J usage is TRBJ1-2; D is possibly TRBD1 (5 bases). Germline V gene data show CDR1 as LNHDA and CDR2 as SQIVND (reference sequence). The CDR3 sequence is 15 residues long. V dropped 0 bases and J dropped 4 bases, with 12 bases sitting between them. The CDR3 DNA reads TGTGCCAGTAGTATAGATCCGGGGACCATCTATGGCTACACCTTC. Translated, it gives CASSIDPGTIYGYTF.

For this clonotype: The junction departs from germline at one end; a sequencing error may be responsible. The chain uses TRBV12-3 or TRBV12-4 and TRBJ1-1; D is unresolved. CDR3 length: 13 residues. CDR3 amino acids: CASSLSPDSSLLF. Here the CDR3 DNA reads TGTGCCAGCAGTTTAAGCCCGGACTCTTCGCTCCTCTTT.

This clonotype turned up a few times. V gene TRBV5-1 combines with J gene TRBJ1-5, with a possible D match to TRBD1 (6 bases). V lost 0 bases and J 5 bases, leaving 9 bases between the germline ends. The CDR3 has 14 residues. Germline loops: CDR1 SGHRS, CDR2 YFSETQ. DNA of the CDR3: TGCGCCAGCAGCTTGGGGACAGCTGATCAGCCCCAGCATTTT. Amino acids: CASSLGTADQPQHF. Full variable domain (outside the CDR3, taken from reference TRBV5-1 and TRBJ1-5): KAGVTQTPRYLIKTRGQQVTLSCSPISGHRSVSWYQQTPGQGLQFLFEYFSETQRNKGNFPGRFSGRQFSNSRSEMNVSTLELGDSALYLCASSLGTADQPQHFGDGTRLSIL.

This clonotype was found a few times. The rearrangement joins TRBV7-2 to TRBJ1-6, with TRBD1 identical over 7 bases. The CDR3 is 15 amino acids. Germline V lookup: CDR1 SGHTA, CDR2 FQGNSA. J was trimmed by 9 bases and V by 2 bases; bases with no gene match: 7. CDR3 residues: CASSLSTDRRSPLHF. The CDR3 coding sequence is TGTGCCAGCAGCTTATCTACGGACAGGCGTTCACCCCTCCACTTT.